This is a list of T cell receptor beta chains from one sample in a study of CD8+ T cells in alopecia areata. TCRdb's table, derived via immunoSEQ multiplex PCR, lists solely in-frame clones and lacks some. Among about 140,000 clones, around 83% were seen once, and the ten largest hold over 10%. The sample was CD8+ T cells sorted from blood, taken at week 4, from a patient treated with tofacitinib. The receptors were sampled from a human donor with alopecia areata. Each CDR3 is given with its conserved first and last residue. D genes are given only for firm matches. Only part of the rows carry a size: once, few, many, or a class if the clone is expanded.

D gene: TRBD2; J gene: TRBJ2-1; clone size: NA; V gene: TRBV5-4; CDR3 protein: CASSSGTGGPENEQFF; CDR3 DNA: TGTGCCAGCAGCTCTGGGACGGGAGGGCCCGAGAATGAGCAGTTCTTC
D gene: TRBD2; J gene: TRBJ2-1; clone size: NA; V gene: TRBV6-5; CDR3 protein: CASSYSRGRAYNEQFF; CDR3 DNA: TGTGCCAGCAGTTACTCGCGCGGGAGAGCCTACAATGAGCAGTTCTTC
D gene: NA; J gene: TRBJ2-2; clone size: NA; V gene: TRBV29-1; CDR3 protein: CSVEPRTDFNTGELFF; CDR3 DNA: TGCAGCGTGGAACCCCGGACGGACTTTAACACCGGGGAGCTGTTTTTT
D gene: TRBD2; J gene: TRBJ2-4; clone size: NA; V gene: TRBV30; CDR3 protein: CAWSVLAGNIQYF; CDR3 DNA: TGTGCCTGGAGTGTACTAGCGGGAAACATTCAGTACTTC
D gene: NA; J gene: TRBJ2-5; clone size: NA; V gene: TRBV7-9; CDR3 protein: CASSWPPVLDQETQYF; CDR3 DNA: TGTGCCAGCAGTTGGCCCCCCGTTTTGGACCAAGAGACCCAGTACTTC
D gene: TRBD2; J gene: TRBJ2-5; clone size: NA; V gene: TRBV4-1; CDR3 protein: CASSQDGTSGDQETQYF; CDR3 DNA: TGCGCCAGCAGCCAAGATGGGACTAGCGGGGATCAAGAGACCCAGTACTTC
D gene: NA; J gene: TRBJ1-5; clone size: NA; V gene: TRBV27; CDR3 protein: CASSPGRDNQPQHF; CDR3 DNA: TGTGCCAGCAGTCCTGGACGGGACAATCAGCCCCAGCATTTT
D gene: NA; J gene: TRBJ2-1; clone size: NA; V gene: TRBV27; CDR3 protein: CASRITSFNEQFF; CDR3 DNA: TGTGCCAGCAGGATTACTAGTTTCAATGAGCAGTTCTTC
D gene: NA; J gene: TRBJ2-1; clone size: NA; V gene: TRBV29-1; CDR3 protein: CSVEGPERQDYNEQFF; CDR3 DNA: TGCAGCGTTGAAGGCCCGGAGCGGCAGGACTACAATGAGCAGTTCTTC
D gene: NA; J gene: TRBJ2-7; clone size: NA; V gene: TRBV29-1; CDR3 protein: CSVFGRGQGIDEQYF; CDR3 DNA: TGCAGCGTTTTCGGGCGGGGGCAGGGCATTGACGAGCAGTACTTC
D gene: TRBD1; J gene: TRBJ1-4; clone size: NA; V gene: TRBV6-1; CDR3 protein: CASDPKQGAIEKLFF; CDR3 DNA: TGTGCCAGCGATCCAAAACAGGGGGCTATTGAAAAACTGTTTTTT
D gene: TRBD1; J gene: TRBJ1-4; clone size: once; V gene: TRBV4-1; CDR3 protein: CASSQDGGQYNEKLFF; CDR3 DNA: TGCGCCAGCAGCCAAGATGGGGGACAGTATAATGAAAAACTGTTTTTT